The rows below give T cell receptor beta chains drawn from one sample of a study of shared clonotypes between healthy human individuals. Repertoires were generated with immunoSEQ multiplex PCR, while TCRdb's copy carries only in-frame clones and drops some. The profile covers 1.5 million to 2.5 million clones, with about 95% appearing a single time and 1% to 1.5% taken by the ten largest. Sequencing was done on a sample of naive CD8+ T cells sorted from blood. These receptors all come from a man younger than 30 in good health. The CDR3 runs from the conserved cysteine through the conserved F or W. The D gene is left open where the match is weak. Not every row has a clone size; where given, it reads once, few, many or a size class.

d_gene,j_gene,abundance,v_gene,CDR3nt,CDR3aa
.,TRBJ2-7,.,TRBV7-9,TGTGCCAGCAGCTTAGTCAACAGCTACGAGCAGTACTTC,CASSLVNSYEQYF
.,TRBJ1-1,.,TRBV19,TGTGCCAGTAGCCCTCCGGGGTACACTGAAGCTTTCTTT,CASSPPGYTEAFF
.,TRBJ2-7,.,TRBV19,TGTGCCAGTAGTATAGCGGGAGACGAGCAGTACTTC,CASSIAGDEQYF
.,TRBJ2-7,.,TRBV5-6,TGTGCCAGCAGCTTGTGGGGGGCGGGATACTACGAGCAGTACTTC,CASSLWGAGYYEQYF
.,TRBJ2-3,.,TRBV27,TGTGCCAGCAGTTTATCGGCATGGGGGAGCCCAGATACGCAGTATTTT,CASSLSAWGSPDTQYF
.,TRBJ2-7,.,TRBV9,TGTGCCAGCAGCGTGGGAGCGGTCTCCTACGAGCAGTACTTC,CASSVGAVSYEQYF
.,TRBJ2-7,once,TRBV2,TGTGCCAGCAGTGAAGCAGAAAGGTACGAGCAGTACTTC,CASSEAERYEQYF
.,TRBJ2-1,.,TRBV12-5,TGTGCTAGTGGTTATTTGGCCTACAATGAGCAGTTCTTC,CASGYLAYNEQFF
.,TRBJ1-5,.,TRBV28,TGTGCCAGCAGTTGGGGGGGGGAAGGTCAGCCCCAGCATTTT,CASSWGGEGQPQHF
TRBD1,TRBJ2-2,.,TRBV27,TGTGCCAGCAGTTTCCTCCCAGGGGGCCCCGGGGAGCTGTTTTTT,CASSFLPGGPGELFF
.,TRBJ1-6,.,TRBV9,TGTGCCAGCAGCCGTAGTTGGGGGGCGGATAATTCACCCCTCCACTTT,CASSRSWGADNSPLHF
TRBD2,TRBJ2-7,.,TRBV7-9,TGTGCCAGCAGCCCCACAGGCGGGGGGTTGAGGGAGCAGTACTTC,CASSPTGGGLREQYF
.,TRBJ2-3,.,TRBV7-8,TGTGCCAGCAGCTTGGGGGTAACTAGCACAGATACGCAGTATTTT,CASSLGVTSTDTQYF
.,TRBJ2-7,once,TRBV9,TGTGCCAGCAGCCCCTATAGTGGAGCCTACGAGCAGTACTTC,CASSPYSGAYEQYF
.,TRBJ2-1,.,TRBV4-3,TGCGCCAGCAGCCGAGTCCGGGACTCCCCCTACAATGAGCAGTTCTTC,CASSRVRDSPYNEQFF
TRBD2,TRBJ2-7,.,TRBV20-1,TGCAGTGCTGGGGAGGGTTACGAGCAGTACTTC,CSAGEGYEQYF
.,TRBJ1-5,.,TRBV5-6,TGTGCCAGCAGCTCCGGCGGGGGTACAGATCAGCCCCAGCATTTT,CASSSGGGTDQPQHF
TRBD1,TRBJ1-4,.,TRBV29-1,TGCAGCGGGCGAACAGGGGGCAACGGAAAACTGTTTTTT,CSGRTGGNGKLFF
.,TRBJ1-2,.,TRBV13,TGTGCCAGCAGCTTATCCCCGGGGATGTCGCGGGGCTACACCTTC,CASSLSPGMSRGYTF
TRBD2,TRBJ2-1,once,TRBV7-9,TGTGCCAGCAGCTTGCCATTAGCGGGAAGCCCCTACAATGAGCAGTTCTTC,CASSLPLAGSPYNEQFF
.,TRBJ2-6,.,TRBV27,TGTGCCAGCAGTGGGGCTGGGGCCAACGTCCTGACTTTC,CASSGAGANVLTF
TRBD1,TRBJ1-1,.,TRBV5-1,TGTGCCAGCACCTTCAGGGGGGACACTGAAGCTTTCTTT,CASTFRGDTEAFF
TRBD1,TRBJ1-6,.,TRBV4-1,TGCGCCAGCAGCCTAGGACAGGGTAAATCACCCCTCCACTTT,CASSLGQGKSPLHF
TRBD1,TRBJ2-2,.,TRBV15,TGTGCCACCAGCAGAGACCGGACAGGGATGAACACCGGGGAGCTGTTTTTT,CATSRDRTGMNTGELFF
.,TRBJ2-7,few,TRBV19,TGTGCCAGCCCCCGGGACATCACCTGCGAGCAGTACTTC,CASPRDITCEQYF
.,TRBJ2-5,few,TRBV5-6,TGTGCCAGCAGCTTGAACCCCTCGCAAGAGACCCAGTACTTC,CASSLNPSQETQYF
.,TRBJ2-1,.,TRBV29-1,TGCAGCGTTGGGGGCCTCGGGGACAATGAGCAGTTCTTC,CSVGGLGDNEQFF
TRBD2,TRBJ2-1,.,TRBV30,TGTGCCTGGAGTATCCCTCTCGGACTAGCGGGAAAGAATGAGCAGTTCTTC,CAWSIPLGLAGKNEQFF
.,TRBJ2-2,.,TRBV14,TGTGCCAGCAGCCAAATAGCAGGGTGGACCGGGGAGCTGTTTTTT,CASSQIAGWTGELFF
.,TRBJ1-2,.,TRBV28,TGTGCCAGCAGTTTGGTTAGGGTAAACTATGGCTACACCTTC,CASSLVRVNYGYTF
TRBD1,TRBJ1-1,once,TRBV7-8,TGTGCCAGCAGCTTGTCCGGGACAGGGGAGGGAGCTTTCTTT,CASSLSGTGEGAFF
.,TRBJ2-2,.,TRBV9,TGTGCCAGCAGCCGGGAATCCGGGGAGCTGTTTTTT,CASSRESGELFF
TRBD2,TRBJ2-1,.,TRBV4-3,TGCGCCAGCAGTCTCATAGCGGGAGGGAGCAATGAGCAGTTCTTC,CASSLIAGGSNEQFF
TRBD2,TRBJ2-5,.,TRBV5-1,TGCGCCAGCAGCTCCGCGTTTTGGGGGGGCCAAGAGACCCAGTACTTC,CASSSAFWGGQETQYF
.,TRBJ1-1,few,TRBV27,TGTGCCAGCAGTCCCGGGACTGAAGCTTTCTTT,CASSPGTEAFF
.,TRBJ1-1,.,TRBV12-5,TGTGCTAGTGGTTTGTCCTACGAGGGAACTGAAGCTTTCTTT,CASGLSYEGTEAFF
.,TRBJ1-2,once,TRBV5-5,TGTGCCAGCACCTTGACGACAGGCCTATTTGGCTACACCTTC,CASTLTTGLFGYTF
.,TRBJ1-6,.,TRBV28,TGTGCCAGCAGTTTCAGGGGTCTTAATTCACCCCTCCACTTT,CASSFRGLNSPLHF
.,TRBJ1-2,.,TRBV7-6,TGTGCCAGCAGCCTCTCCCCCGGGAGTAACTATGGCTACACCTTC,CASSLSPGSNYGYTF
.,TRBJ2-1,once,TRBV18,TGTGCCAGCTCACCATGGGGCAGGACCGAAGAGCAGTTCTTC,CASSPWGRTEEQFF
.,TRBJ2-7,.,TRBV4-1,TGCGCCAGCAGCCAAGAGGGAACAGAATACGAGCAGTACTTC,CASSQEGTEYEQYF
TRBD2,TRBJ2-4,once,TRBV2,TGTGCCAGGGGGACTAGCGACATTCAGTACTTC,CARGTSDIQYF
TRBD1,TRBJ2-1,.,TRBV30,TGTGCCTGGCGGGACAGGGATTCCTACAATGAGCAGTTCTTC,CAWRDRDSYNEQFF
.,TRBJ1-1,.,TRBV19,TGTGCCAGTAGTAATCAGGGGATCGGGCACACTGAAGCTTTCTTT,CASSNQGIGHTEAFF
.,TRBJ2-7,.,TRBV5-1,TGCGCCAGCAGCTTGGTGGTCTACGAGCAGTACTTC,CASSLVVYEQYF
.,TRBJ2-1,.,TRBV19,TGTGCCAGTAGTCTCAGGGGCTCCTACAATGAGCAGTTCTTC,CASSLRGSYNEQFF
TRBD2,TRBJ2-7,.,TRBV4-3,TGCGCCAGCAGCCCGGGGCTAGCGGCCTACGAGCAGTACTTC,CASSPGLAAYEQYF
.,TRBJ2-7,once,TRBV10-3,TGTGCCATCAGTGAGTCGGGCCCACCCTACGAGCAGTACTTC,CAISESGPPYEQYF
.,TRBJ1-3,.,TRBV4-3,TGCGCCAGCAGCCCGGGGCCCAGAGACACATACACCATATATTTT,CASSPGPRDTYTIYF
.,TRBJ2-5,.,TRBV27,TGTGCCAGCAGTTCCCCCCCTAGGGACCGGGGCGAGACCCAGTACTTC,CASSSPPRDRGETQYF
TRBD1,TRBJ2-7,.,TRBV7-9,TGTGCCAGCAGCGAAACGGGACAGGGTCCCGAGCAGTACTTC,CASSETGQGPEQYF
TRBD1,TRBJ2-7,.,TRBV5-1,TGCGCCAGCAGCCTTTGGATAGGACAGGGGGCCTACGAGCAGTACTTC,CASSLWIGQGAYEQYF
TRBD2,TRBJ2-7,.,TRBV5-3,TGTGCCAGAAGCTCTCCTAGCGGGGGTACCTACGAGCAGTACTTC,CARSSPSGGTYEQYF
.,TRBJ2-5,.,TRBV7-9,TGTGCCAGCAGCCTTGGCCAAGAGACCCAGTACTTC,CASSLGQETQYF
TRBD1,TRBJ2-7,.,TRBV13,TGTGCCAGCAGCTTAGGGGGGACAGGTAGCTCCTACGAGCAGTACTTC,CASSLGGTGSSYEQYF
TRBD2,TRBJ2-1,once,TRBV4-1,TGCGCCAGCAGCCAAACAAGCGGGGGGGAAGACAATGAGCAGTTCTTC,CASSQTSGGEDNEQFF
.,TRBJ2-5,.,TRBV21-1,TGTGCCAGCAGTAAAAGGGGGGGGTTTCGGCAAGAGACCCAGTACTTC,CASSKRGGFRQETQYF
.,TRBJ1-3,.,TRBV29-1,TGCAGCGTTGCAGCCGCAGGCCTCTCTGGAAACACCATATATTTT,CSVAAAGLSGNTIYF